Below, 28 T cell receptor beta chains from the same sample are listed, as sequenced in a study of T cells in Graves' hyperthyroidism and ophthalmopathy. RNA transcripts were the template for amplifying TCR beta CDR3 regions. HTBI primers were used for first-round RT-PCR of the TCR CDR3. Each CDR3 protein gets one entry after TCRdb re-called the multiplex PCR reads with MiXCR. The sample includes a few hundred thousand distinct CDR3 sequences, roughly 46% of them seen just once. Sample: peripheral blood or thyroid tissue (not recorded which). The receptors come from a woman aged 18 to 35 with Graves' hyperthyroidism.

A note on this clonotype: A clone one base away is much larger, so this may be a read error. V and J are TRBV20-1 and TRBJ1-6; 10 nucleotides line up with TRBD1. Germline CDR1 and CDR2: DFQATT and SNEGSKA (reference sequence). This CDR3 region has 13 residues. The CDR3 protein is CSTRQGADSPLHF. DNA for the CDR3: TGCAGTACTAGACAGGGGGCTGATTCACCCCTCCACTTT.

In its sample, this clonotype was seen many times. The V and J genes are TRBV6-5 and TRBJ2-7; D not resolved. Germline-derived CDR1 and CDR2 are MNHEY and SVGAGI. The CDR3 has 14 amino acids. Trimming took off 4 bases at V and 7 bases at J, with 17 bases between the two ends. The CDR3 nucleotides are TGTGCCAGCAGTTCCCTAGTGAGTGTAAAGGAGCAGTACTTC. It specifies CASSSLVSVKEQYF.

This clonotype was seen many times. The chain couples TRBV5-1 to TRBJ2-7; 8 bases line up with TRBD1. V was pared by 4 bases and J by 2 bases, with 11 bases of the junction left unmatched. This CDR3 has 16 amino acids. The germline gives CDR1 SGHRS, CDR2 YFSETQ. The CDR3 nucleotides are TGCGCCAGCAGCATCCGACAGGGGACAACAACCTACGAGCAGTACTTC. Translation gives CASSIRQGTTTYEQYF.

This clonotype was seen many times. Compared with germline, one end of the junction differs, possibly owing to a read error. The chain joins TRBV5-1 to TRBJ1-6; D perhaps matches TRBD1 (6 bases). The CDR3 is 15 amino acids. Germline V gene lookup returns CDR1 SGHRS and CDR2 YFSETQ. CDR3 DNA: TGCGCCAGCACCTTGAGGGGGGGGGATAATTCACCCCTCCACTTT. Its protein is CASTLRGGDNSPLHF.

This clonotype came up many times. The rearrangement uses TRBV7-2 and TRBJ1-2, with TRBD1 matching 8 bases. The CDR3 spans 14 residues. The J segment lost 7 bases and the V segment lost 5 bases, leaving 9 bases of the junction unmatched. Germline lookup yields CDR1 SGHTA and CDR2 FQGNSA. The CDR3 bases are TGTGCCAGCAGCCGAAGCGACAGGGGTGGTGGCTACACCTTC. Translating gives CASSRSDRGGGYTF.

This chain connects TRBV7-9 to TRBJ1-4; D is uncertain. Trimming left V 2 bases short and J 3 bases short, with 13 bases between. The CDR3 is 16 residues long. Germline V lookup: CDR1 SEHNR, CDR2 FQNEAQ (reference sequence). DNA of the CDR3: TGTGCCAGCAGCTTAAGTGGGAACGGCGCTAATGAAAAACTGTTTTTT. Translation: CASSLSGNGANEKLFF.

The genes are TRBV5-4 and TRBJ2-2; 12 positions agree with TRBD2. The CDR3 is 17 residues long. CDR1 is SGHNT, CDR2 YYREEE, per germline (reference sequence). The trim removed 1 base at V and 0 bases at J, leaving 1 base unmatched. The CDR3: CASSLSSGRANTGELFF. Written as DNA, the CDR3 is TGTGCCAGCAGCTTGTCTAGCGGGAGGGCGAACACCGGGGAGCTGTTTTTT.

J is TRBJ1-1 and V is TRBV29-1; D ambiguous. V was cut by 8 bases and J by 5 bases, with 18 bases left in between. Germline V lookup: CDR1 SQVTM, CDR2 ANQGSEA. The CDR3 extends over 13 amino acids. In DNA form, the CDR3 reads TGCAGCTTAGAAGGGCCCGGAGGGACTGAAGCTTTCTTT. Protein sequence: CSLEGPGGTEAFF.

The J gene is TRBJ2-5, the V gene TRBV7-9; TRBD1 matches at 8 bases. The CDR3 contains 16 residues. J was trimmed by 13 bases and V by 5 bases; bases with no gene match: 21. Germline CDR1 and CDR2: SEHNR and FQNEAQ (reference sequence). The CDR3 DNA is TGTGCCAGCAGCCGCCCTGCCGGACAGGGTATCGGGGAGCTGTACTTC. It codes for CASSRPAGQGIGELYF.

J is TRBJ1-2 and V is TRBV6-1; tentatively, D is TRBD1 (5 bases). In germline, CDR1 is MNHNS, CDR2 SASEGT. The CDR3 loop spans 14 amino acids. The ends were cut back, 9 bases at V and 2 bases at J, with 16 bases in the middle. The CDR3 is CASYQPGLNYGYTF. The CDR3 bases are TGTGCCAGTTACCAGCCGGGACTCAACTATGGCTACACCTTC.

Regarding this clonotype: Possible read error: a much larger clone is one base away. The genes are TRBV7-3 and TRBJ2-2; possible D gene TRBD2, 5 bases. The CDR3 is made up of 15 amino acids. Germline assignment: CDR1 SGHTA and CDR2 FQGTGA. CDR3 DNA sequence: TGTGCCAGCGGCTTAGGAGGACCCTTCACCGGGGAGCTGTTTTTT. Its protein is CASGLGGPFTGELFF.

This chain joins TRBV19 and TRBJ1-1, with TRBD1 matching 9 bases. The CDR3 consists of 13 residues. With V trimmed by 8 bases and J by 6 bases, 7 bases remained unmatched. The germline gives CDR1 LNHDA, CDR2 SQIVND (reference sequence). The CDR3 sequence: CASASDRGSEAFF. The CDR3 coding sequence is TGTGCCAGTGCTAGTGACAGGGGGTCTGAAGCTTTCTTT.

This clonotype was seen repeatedly, ten times or more. The chain carries TRBV9 and TRBJ2-5; 7 nucleotides align to TRBD1. Germline values: CDR1 SGDLS, CDR2 YYNGEE. The CDR3 consists of 14 residues. V shed 4 bases and J 2 bases; nucleotides not matched to a gene: 5. CDR3: CASSRRQGQETQYF. The CDR3 DNA reads TGTGCCAGCAGCCGCAGACAGGGACAAGAGACCCAGTACTTC.

This clonotype was seen repeatedly, ten times or more. The chain employs TRBV10-3 and TRBJ2-7, with a tentative D call TRBD2 (6 bases). V dropped 4 bases and J dropped 2 bases, with 18 bases sitting between them. This CDR3 has 16 residues. In germline, CDR1 is ENHRY, CDR2 SYGVKD. Here the CDR3 DNA reads TGTGCCATCAGTGCCCGAGAGGCGGGAACGACCTACGAGCAGTACTTC. Its protein is CAISAREAGTTYEQYF.

This clonotype was counted ten times or more. The chain links TRBV2 to TRBJ1-2; 9 bases are a match to TRBD1. V trimming: 6 bases; J trimming: 7 bases; junction bases outside the gene matches: 9. Germline lookup yields CDR1 SNHLY and CDR2 FYNNEI. This CDR3 has 14 residues. The CDR3 region is CASRDRGTVSGYTF. The DNA of the CDR3 is TGTGCCAGCAGGGACAGGGGAACGGTCTCTGGCTACACCTTC.

This clonotype was counted at least ten times. The chain carries TRBV5-1 and TRBJ2-7, with D hard to call. The ends were cut back, 0 bases at V and 6 bases at J, with 13 bases in the middle. The CDR3 contains 14 residues. Germline loops: CDR1 SGHRS, CDR2 YFSETQ. DNA of the CDR3: TGCGCCAGCAGCTTGGAACCGGCTGCCAGCGAGCAGTACTTC. Residues: CASSLEPAASEQYF.

V usage is TRBV5-1 and J usage is TRBJ2-6, with TRBD1 identical over 10 bases. Losses at the gene ends were 4 bases for V and 2 bases for J; bases not matched to a gene: 9. The germline CDR1 and CDR2 sequences are SGHRS and YFSETQ. This CDR3 comprises 18 residues. The CDR3 reads CASSGTGTGVAGANVLTF. CDR3 DNA sequence: TGCGCCAGCAGCGGGACCGGGACAGGGGTAGCTGGGGCCAACGTCCTGACTTTC.

V is TRBV5-1 and J is TRBJ1-1, with D perhaps TRBD1 (5 bases). Trimming removed 4 bases from V and 5 bases from J, with 21 bases in between. From germline, CDR1 is SGHRS and CDR2 YFSETQ. The CDR3 spans 16 residues. Here the CDR3 reads CASSGSDGTSTTEAFF. CDR3 coding DNA: TGCGCCAGCAGCGGTAGTGACGGGACCTCAACGACTGAAGCTTTCTTT.

As regards this clonotype: A much larger clone lies one base from this, so it may be a read error. This rearrangement joins TRBV12-3 or TRBV12-4 to TRBJ2-7, with D perhaps assigned TRBD1 or TRBD2 (5 bases each). This CDR3 has 15 residues. V lost 2 bases to trimming and J lost 9 bases, with 20 bases between them. In DNA form, the CDR3 reads TGTGCCAGCAGTTTATCTCAGGGAGTGTTAAACGGGCAGTACTTC. Protein: CASSLSQGVLNGQYF.

This rearrangement joins TRBV12-5 to TRBJ2-2; D is perhaps TRBD1 or TRBD2 (5 bases each). V lost 6 bases and J 1 base, leaving 15 bases between the germline ends. This CDR3 is built from 16 residues. Germline assignment: CDR1 LGHNT and CDR2 FRNRAP. As DNA, the CDR3 is TGTGCTAGTGGCTTATTTCTGGGGGAGAACACCGGGGAGCTGTTTTTT. Protein product: CASGLFLGENTGELFF.

Only a few counts were recorded for this clonotype. The chain combines TRBV29-1 with TRBJ1-2; D uncertain. Germline CDR1 is SQVTM and CDR2 is ANQGSEA. CDR3 length: 15 amino acids. V dropped 7 bases and J dropped 5 bases, with 23 bases sitting between them. The DNA for the CDR3 is TGCAGCGCCTCTCCGGGCCCTTCTATGGGATATGGCTACACCTTC. Translated: CSASPGPSMGYGYTF.

This chain links TRBV7-8 with TRBJ2-7; 12 positions agree with TRBD2. Losses at the gene ends were 2 bases for V and 7 bases for J; bases not matched to a gene: 18. Per germline, CDR1 SGHVS and CDR2 FQNEAQ. This CDR3 comprises 19 residues. CDR3 sequence: CASSLLFRTSGIPYNEQYF. CDR3 DNA: TGTGCCAGCAGCTTACTGTTCAGGACTAGCGGGATCCCTTACAATGAGCAGTACTTC.

This clonotype was observed many times. The chain is built from TRBV5-6 and TRBJ1-5; tentatively, D is TRBD1 (6 bases). This CDR3 is 16 amino acids long. CDR1 and CDR2 from the germline V gene are SGHDT and YYEEEE. Trimming pared 0 bases from V and 3 bases from J, leaving 13 bases between. Written as DNA, the CDR3 is TGTGCCAGCAGCTTGGCCGCAGGGGTCCCCAATCAGCCCCAGCATTTT. Encoded protein: CASSLAAGVPNQPQHF. Based on the CDR3 plus reference TRBV5-6 and TRBJ1-5, the full variable domain is DAGVTQSPTHLIKTRGQQVTLRCSPKSGHDTVSWYQQALGQGPQFIFQYYEEEERQRGNFPDRFSGHQFPNYSSELNVNALLLGDSALYLCASSLAAGVPNQPQHFGDGTRLSIL.

This clonotype occurred many times. The chain recombines TRBV5-6 with TRBJ1-1; no clear D. The CDR3 consists of 14 residues. From germline, CDR1 is SGHDT and CDR2 YYEEEE. V shed 5 bases and J shed 0 bases, with 11 bases lying between them. As DNA, the CDR3 is TGTGCCAGCAGTTTCCTCGGCATGAACACTGAAGCTTTCTTT. This encodes CASSFLGMNTEAFF. Drawing the rest from reference TRBV5-6 and TRBJ1-1, the complete variable domain is DAGVTQSPTHLIKTRGQQVTLRCSPKSGHDTVSWYQQALGQGPQFIFQYYEEEERQRGNFPDRFSGHQFPNYSSELNVNALLLGDSALYLCASSFLGMNTEAFFGQGTRLTVV.

This clonotype was seen only once. The CDR3, as DNA: TGTGCCAGCAGCGAGACAGGGTCCTCTACTGGGGCCAACGTCCTGACTTTC. It encodes CASSETGSSTGANVLTF. The chain links TRBV9 to TRBJ2-6, with 7 bases fitting TRBD1. The trim removed 3 bases at V and 2 bases at J, leaving 8 bases unmatched. The CDR3 loop spans 17 amino acids. Germline values: CDR1 SGDLS, CDR2 YYNGEE.

J is TRBJ1-4 and V is TRBV20-1; D gene unclear. Trimming pared 4 bases from V and 8 bases from J, leaving 14 bases between. The germline V gene encodes CDR1 DFQATT and CDR2 SNEGSKA (reference sequence). There are 13 residues in the CDR3. CDR3 DNA sequence: TGCAGTGCTAAGCCTTGGGAGAGGGAAAAACTGTTTTTT. The encoded protein is CSAKPWEREKLFF.

This clonotype was observed a few times. The rearrangement links TRBV6-2 or TRBV6-3 to TRBJ2-5; D perhaps matches TRBD1 (6 bases). V dropped 2 bases and J dropped 4 bases, with 20 bases sitting between them. The CDR3 extends over 17 amino acids. Germline V lookup: CDR1 MNHEY, CDR2 SVGEGT. CDR3 sequence (DNA): TGTGCCAGCAGTTACGGGCCAGGGCAGGGGCAAGGAGAGACCCAGTACTTC. It yields the protein CASSYGPGQGQGETQYF.

Regarding this clonotype: The CDR3 does not close with the conserved phenylalanine or tryptophan, likely indicating a read error. This chain joins TRBV4-2 and TRBJ2-5, with D possibly being TRBD2 (7 bases). The V end was cut by 4 bases, the J end by 1 base, with 25 bases between. The length of the CDR3 is 19 residues. CDR1 and CDR2 from the germline V gene are LGHNA and YNFKEQ. CDR3 bases: TGTGCCAGCAGCCCACGACTAGCTAGGGGGGGTCGGCTCCAAGAGACCCAGTACCTC. Translation: CASSPRLARGGRLQETQYL.